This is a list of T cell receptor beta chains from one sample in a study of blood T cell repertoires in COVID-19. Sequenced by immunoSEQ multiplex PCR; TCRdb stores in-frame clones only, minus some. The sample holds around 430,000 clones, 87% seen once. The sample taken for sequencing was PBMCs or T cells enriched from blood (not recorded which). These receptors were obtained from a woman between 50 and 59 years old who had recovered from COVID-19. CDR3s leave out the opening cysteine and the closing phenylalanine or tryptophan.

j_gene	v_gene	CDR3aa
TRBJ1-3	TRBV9	ASSVVPHGVGPSGNTIY
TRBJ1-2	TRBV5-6	ASSLPGTVYGYT
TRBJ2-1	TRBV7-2	ASSLSPSGATSSNEQF
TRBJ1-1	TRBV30	AWNWPGTANEAF
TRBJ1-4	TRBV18	ASSPLSGTTNEKLF
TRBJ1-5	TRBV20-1	SASPVGGTGVGQPQH
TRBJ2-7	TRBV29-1	SVAAGEPYEQY
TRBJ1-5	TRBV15	ATSSEWGGQPQH
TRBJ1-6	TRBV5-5	ASSYGQGGSYNSPLH
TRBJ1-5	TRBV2	ASAITQGRNQPQH
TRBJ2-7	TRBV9	ASSMRDYYEQY
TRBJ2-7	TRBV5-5	ASSHQTGFSYEQY
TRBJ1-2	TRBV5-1	ASSSESRGLGGYT
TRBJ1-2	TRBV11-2	ASSYSISVIGGNYGYT
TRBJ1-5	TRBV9	ASSPSDRDQPQH
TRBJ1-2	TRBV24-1	ATSDLGQGRGYT
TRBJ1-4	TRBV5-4	ASSYAAGGSGEKLF
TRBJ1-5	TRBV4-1	ASSPNRGQGFQPQH
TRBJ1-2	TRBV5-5	ASSLVGETNYGYT
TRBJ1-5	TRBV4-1	ASSHQGKGQPQH
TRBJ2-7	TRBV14	ASSHLDRAYEQY
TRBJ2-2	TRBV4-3	ASSQDLLAGNTGELF
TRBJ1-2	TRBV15	ATRFPGGGYT
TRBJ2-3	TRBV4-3	ASSPLTTDTQY
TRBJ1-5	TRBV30	AWSALPYSNQPQH
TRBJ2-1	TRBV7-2	ASSGQGASNEQF
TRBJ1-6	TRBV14	ASSQIAGPLH
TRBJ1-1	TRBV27	ASSPRVPRGTEAF
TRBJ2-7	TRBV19	ASSIGGKGEQY
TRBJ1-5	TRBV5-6	ASSLEGRGNQPQH
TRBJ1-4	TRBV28	ASSLRGNYEKLF
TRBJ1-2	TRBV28	ASSLGGQAAHGYT
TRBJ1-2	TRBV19	ASSITGTATYGYT
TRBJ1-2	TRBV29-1	SVERRGRMSEYGYT
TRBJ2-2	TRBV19	ASEREPGQGAGGELF
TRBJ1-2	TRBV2	ASSEAQVYGYT
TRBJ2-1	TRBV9	ASSVNRVDEQF
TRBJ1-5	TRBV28	ASSRGSQPQH
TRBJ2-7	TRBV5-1	ASSFTQGSYEQY
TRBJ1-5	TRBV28	ASSSQGNQPQH
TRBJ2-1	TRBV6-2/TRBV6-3	ASSYLLAGGYNEQF
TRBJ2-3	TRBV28	ASSPSSRLIATDTQY
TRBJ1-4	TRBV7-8	ASSDRGGNEKLF
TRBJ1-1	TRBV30	AWSLNTEAF
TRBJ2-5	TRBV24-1	ATSDRGRETQY
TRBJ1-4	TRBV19	ASSPVRTGEQEKLF
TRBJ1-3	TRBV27	ASSLVGSSGNTIY
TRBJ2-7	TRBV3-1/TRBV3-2	ASSLGTGRLYEQY
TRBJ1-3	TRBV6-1	ASSDRARSGNTIY
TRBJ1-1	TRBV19	ASKATGSTEAF
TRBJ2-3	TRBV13	ASSLGRTGTDTQY
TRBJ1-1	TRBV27	ASSLTFKGLREAF
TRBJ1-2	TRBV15	ATSRDLGEAYGYT
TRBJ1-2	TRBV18	ASSTGQGEPE